The 9 T cell receptor beta chains below all came from one sample that was sequenced in a study of long-term antiretroviral therapy in people with HIV. Survey-level resolution applied to immunoSEQ assay v3.0. Generated by immunoSEQ multiplex PCR, the TCRdb table keeps only in-frame clones and is missing some. Found here are 20,000 to 25,000 clones, around 83% of them singletons; the top ten hold approximately 20%. This sample comprised unsorted PBMCs, obtained 0.1 years before starting antiretroviral therapy. These receptors originate from a man between 18 and 29 years old with HIV.

The J gene is TRBJ2-1, the V gene TRBV7-9; 10 bases line up with TRBD2. V lost 5 bases and J lost 1; bases outside the gene matches: 5. The CDR3 has 16 residues. From germline, CDR1 is SEHNR and CDR2 FQNEAQ (reference sequence). The CDR3 protein is CASSPLAGESYNEQFF. CDR3 nucleotide sequence: TGTGCCAGCAGCCCGCTAGCGGGGGAATCCTACAATGAGCAGTTCTTC.

This clone was seen only once. This chain links TRBV11-1 with TRBJ2-5; D not resolved. V lost 2 bases, J lost 8 bases, and 12 bases lay in between. The CDR3 sequence is 13 residues long. CDR1 is SGHAT and CDR2 is FQDESV in the germline V gene (reference sequence). This CDR3 reads CASSLSLAETQYF. The CDR3 nucleotides read TGTGCCAGCAGCTTATCACTGGCAGAAACCCAGTACTTC.

This clone was counted a few times. The chain recombines TRBV19 with TRBJ2-2; 9 bases are shared with TRBD2. The trim removed 1 base at V and 4 bases at J, leaving 4 bases unmatched. The germline V gene has CDR1 LNHDA and CDR2 SQIVND (reference sequence). CDR3 size: 16 residues. The CDR3 sequence: CASSIGASGVTGELFF. The CDR3 bases are TGTGCCAGTAGTATAGGGGCTAGCGGGGTCACCGGGGAGCTGTTTTTT.

This rearrangement joins TRBV4-2 to TRBJ2-2; D is undetermined. This CDR3 spans 12 amino acids. In germline, CDR1 is LGHNA, CDR2 YNFKEQ. V was cut by 1 base and J by 9 bases, with 6 bases left in between. The CDR3 spells CASSQGNWELFF. The CDR3 DNA reads as TGTGCCAGCAGCCAAGGCAACTGGGAGCTGTTTTTT.

This chain links TRBV12-5 with TRBJ2-1; D uncertain. V was trimmed by 0 bases and J by 8 bases, leaving 5 bases between them. Germline CDR1 LGHNT, CDR2 FRNRAP. The CDR3 is made up of 12 amino acids. The CDR3 spells CASGLVLDEQFF. In nucleotides, the CDR3 is TGTGCTAGTGGTTTGGTACTCGATGAGCAGTTCTTC.

The chain has TRBV7-2 and TRBJ1-3; D gene ambiguous. Germline V gene lookup returns CDR1 SGHTA and CDR2 FQGNSA. The CDR3 covers 15 residues. With 3 bases removed from V and 0 bases from J, the gap between germline ends came to 9 bases. The CDR3 coding sequence is TGTGCCAGCAGCTTTTTCTCGCCCTCTGGAAACACCATATATTTT. Its translation: CASSFFSPSGNTIYF.

The rearrangement links TRBV5-5 to TRBJ2-7; weak D call: TRBD1 (7 bases). The V end was cut by 4 bases, the J end by 0 bases, with 20 bases between. CDR1 is SGHKS and CDR2 is YYEKEE in the germline V gene (reference sequence). CDR3 length: 17 amino acids. The CDR3 nucleotides read TGTGCCAGCAGCGGGGCCCCAGGGGGGCTGAGCTCCTACGAGCAGTACTTC. This translates into CASSGAPGGLSSYEQYF.

The chain employs TRBV7-9 and TRBJ1-2; a weak D match, TRBD1 (6 bases). Per the germline V gene, CDR1 is SEHNR and CDR2 is FQNEAQ (reference sequence). V was pared by 1 base and J by 8 bases, with 17 bases between. The CDR3 contains 15 residues. CDR3 sequence: CASSLETGRGGGYTF. In nucleotides, the CDR3 is TGTGCCAGCAGCTTAGAGACGGGCAGGGGTGGAGGCTACACCTTC.

This chain links TRBV2 with TRBJ1-5; D not certain. This CDR3 is 14 amino acids long. The V end was cut by 1 base, the J end by 7 bases, with 11 bases between. From germline, CDR1 is SNHLY and CDR2 FYNNEI. The CDR3 region is CASSEEKVDQPQHF. The CDR3 DNA sequence: TGTGCCAGCAGTGAAGAGAAGGTAGACCAGCCCCAGCATTTT.